Described below is a single T cell receptor beta chain sequence and its context. This entry comes from a study of blood T cell repertoires in COVID-19. Produced via immunoSEQ multiplex PCR; TCRdb's table is partial and in-frame only. The table shows about 190,000 clones, with over 75% occurring only once. In germline, CDR1 is KGHSH, CDR2 LQKENI. Trimming cost V 6 bases and J 1 base, with 21 bases left between them. The CDR3 extends over 17 amino acids. The source material was peripheral blood. This chain connects TRBV18 to TRBJ1-1; D unclear. The TCR comes from an elderly woman with active or convalescent COVID-19. CDR3 amino acids: CASSSRFQAVSNTEAFF. The CDR3 DNA sequence: TGTGCCAGCTCTTCCAGGTTCCAAGCTGTCTCGAACACTGAAGCTTTCTTT.